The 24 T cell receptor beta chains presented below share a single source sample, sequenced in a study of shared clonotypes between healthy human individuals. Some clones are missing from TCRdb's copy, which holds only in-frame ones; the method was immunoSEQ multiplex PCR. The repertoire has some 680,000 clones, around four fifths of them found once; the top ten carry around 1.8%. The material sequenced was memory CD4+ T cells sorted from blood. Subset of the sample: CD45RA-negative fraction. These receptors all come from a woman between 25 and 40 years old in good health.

DNA for the CDR3: TGTGCCAGCAGCCATAGAGAACAGGGGCCGTTCTTC. It encodes CASSHREQGPFF. The chain links TRBV14 to TRBJ2-1; TRBD1 matches 7 bases. Germline-derived CDR1 and CDR2 are SGHDN and FVKESK. J gave up 15 bases and V 3 bases, and 8 bases lay outside the gene matches. This CDR3 has 12 residues. Based on the CDR3 plus reference TRBV14 and TRBJ2-1, the full variable domain is EAGVTQFPSHSVIEKGQTVTLRCDPISGHDNLYWYRRVMGKEIKFLLHFVKESKQDESGMPNNRFLAERTGGTYSTLKVQPAELEDSGVYFCASSHREQGPFFGPGTRLTVL.

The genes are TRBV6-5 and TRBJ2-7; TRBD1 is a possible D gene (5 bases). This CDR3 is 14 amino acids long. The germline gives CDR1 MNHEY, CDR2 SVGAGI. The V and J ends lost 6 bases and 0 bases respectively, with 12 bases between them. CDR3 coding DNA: TGTGCCAGCAGCAGCTCAACAGGCTCCTACGAGCAGTACTTC. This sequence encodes CASSSSTGSYEQYF.

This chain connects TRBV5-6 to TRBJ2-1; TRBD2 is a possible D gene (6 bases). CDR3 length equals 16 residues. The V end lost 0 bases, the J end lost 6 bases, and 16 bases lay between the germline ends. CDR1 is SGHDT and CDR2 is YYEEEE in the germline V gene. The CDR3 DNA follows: TGTGCCAGCAGCTTGGTTAGGCTAGCGCCTCGCAATGAGCAGTTCTTC. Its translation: CASSLVRLAPRNEQFF. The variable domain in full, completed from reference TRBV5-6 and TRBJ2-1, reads DAGVTQSPTHLIKTRGQQVTLRCSPKSGHDTVSWYQQALGQGPQFIFQYYEEEERQRGNFPDRFSGHQFPNYSSELNVNALLLGDSALYLCASSLVRLAPRNEQFFGPGTRLTVL.

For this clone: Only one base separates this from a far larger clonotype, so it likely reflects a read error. CDR3 nucleotide sequence: TGTGCCAGCTACAGGGATACTGGGGTCAACGTCCTGACTTTC. Translation gives CASYRDTGVNVLTF. This rearrangement joins TRBV14 to TRBJ2-6, with a possible D match to TRBD1 (6 bases). The CDR3 is 14 residues long. Germline V gene sequence: CDR1 SGHDN, CDR2 FVKESK.

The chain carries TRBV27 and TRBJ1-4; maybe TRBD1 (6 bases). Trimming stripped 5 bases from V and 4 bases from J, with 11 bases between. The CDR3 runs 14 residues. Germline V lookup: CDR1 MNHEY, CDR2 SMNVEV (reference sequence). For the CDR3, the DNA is TGTGCCAGCAGTCGACAGGCGTTTAATGAAAAACTGTTTTTT. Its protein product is CASSRQAFNEKLFF.

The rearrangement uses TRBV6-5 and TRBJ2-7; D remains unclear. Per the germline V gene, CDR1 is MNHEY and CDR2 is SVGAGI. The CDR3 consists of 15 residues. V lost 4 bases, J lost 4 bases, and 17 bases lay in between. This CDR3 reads CASSSLGPLSYEQYF. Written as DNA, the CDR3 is TGTGCCAGCAGTTCCCTCGGACCGCTATCATACGAGCAGTACTTC.

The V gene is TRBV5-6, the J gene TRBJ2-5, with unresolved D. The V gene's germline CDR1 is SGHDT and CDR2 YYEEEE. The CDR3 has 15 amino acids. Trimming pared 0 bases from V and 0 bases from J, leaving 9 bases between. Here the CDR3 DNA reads TGTGCCAGCAGCTTGGTGCAGGCCGACCAAGAGACCCAGTACTTC. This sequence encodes CASSLVQADQETQYF.

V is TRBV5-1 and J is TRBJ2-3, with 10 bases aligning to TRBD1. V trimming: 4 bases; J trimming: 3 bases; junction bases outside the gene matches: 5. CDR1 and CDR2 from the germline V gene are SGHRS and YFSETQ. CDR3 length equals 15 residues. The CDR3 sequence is CASSEPGQGTDTQYF. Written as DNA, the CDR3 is TGCGCCAGCAGCGAACCGGGACAGGGGACAGATACGCAGTATTTT.

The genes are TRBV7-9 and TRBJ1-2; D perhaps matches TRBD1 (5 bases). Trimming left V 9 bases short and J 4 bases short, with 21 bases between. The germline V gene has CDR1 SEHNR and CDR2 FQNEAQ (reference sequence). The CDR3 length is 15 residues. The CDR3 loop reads CASHEGRGRGYGYTF. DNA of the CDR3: TGTGCCAGTCACGAAGGACGGGGACGTGGCTATGGCTACACCTTC.

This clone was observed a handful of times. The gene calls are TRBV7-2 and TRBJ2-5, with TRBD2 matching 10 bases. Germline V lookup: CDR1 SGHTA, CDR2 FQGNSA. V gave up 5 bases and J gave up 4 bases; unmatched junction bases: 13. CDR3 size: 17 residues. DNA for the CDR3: TGTGCCAGCAGCACTAGGGCCCTGCTAGCGGGAGTAGAGACCCAGTACTTC. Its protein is CASSTRALLAGVETQYF.

Here the CDR3 DNA reads TGTGCCAGTAGTACCTCCTCCGGGGCTGGTGAAAAACTGTTTTTT. Protein product: CASSTSSGAGEKLFF. The chain has TRBV19 and TRBJ1-4; perhaps TRBD1 as D (5 bases). CDR3 size: 15 residues. Trimming cost V 4 bases and J 7 bases, with 16 bases left between them. CDR1 is LNHDA and CDR2 is SQIVND in the germline V gene (reference sequence). The whole variable domain, remainder taken from reference TRBV19 and TRBJ1-4, is DGGITQSPKYLFRKEGQNVTLSCEQNLNHDAMYWYRQDPGQGLRLIYYSQIVNDFQKGDIAEGYSVSREKKESFPLTVTSAQKNPTAFYLCASSTSSGAGEKLFFGSGTQLSVL.

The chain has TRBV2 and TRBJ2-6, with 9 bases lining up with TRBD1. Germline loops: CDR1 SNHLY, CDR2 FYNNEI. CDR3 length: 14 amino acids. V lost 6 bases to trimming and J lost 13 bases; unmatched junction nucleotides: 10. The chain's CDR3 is CASRFTGGSEVLTF. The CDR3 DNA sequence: TGTGCCAGCAGGTTCACAGGGGGCTCCGAAGTCCTGACTTTC.

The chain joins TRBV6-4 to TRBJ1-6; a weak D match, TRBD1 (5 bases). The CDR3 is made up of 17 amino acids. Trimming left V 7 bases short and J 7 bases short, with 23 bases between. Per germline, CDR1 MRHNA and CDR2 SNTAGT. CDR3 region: CASTSFPGRSTNSPLHF. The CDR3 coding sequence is TGTGCCAGCACTTCATTTCCGGGACGGAGTACCAATTCACCCCTCCACTTT.

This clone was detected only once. CDR3 residues: CASSLRGLANTEAFF. CDR3 DNA sequence: TGTGCCAGCAGTTTGCGGGGCCTCGCGAATACTGAAGCTTTCTTT. The chain uses TRBV28 and TRBJ1-1; possibly TRBD1 for D (5 bases). Germline CDR1 and CDR2: MDHEN and SYDVKM. Trimming pared 3 bases from V and 5 bases from J, leaving 16 bases between. This CDR3 has 15 residues.

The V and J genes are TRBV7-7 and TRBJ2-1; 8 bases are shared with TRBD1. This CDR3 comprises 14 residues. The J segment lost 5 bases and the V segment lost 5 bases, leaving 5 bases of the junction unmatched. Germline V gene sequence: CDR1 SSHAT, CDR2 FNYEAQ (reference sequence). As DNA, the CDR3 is TGTGCCAGCAGCCAGGGACAGGCGGACAATGAGCAGTTCTTC. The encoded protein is CASSQGQADNEQFF.

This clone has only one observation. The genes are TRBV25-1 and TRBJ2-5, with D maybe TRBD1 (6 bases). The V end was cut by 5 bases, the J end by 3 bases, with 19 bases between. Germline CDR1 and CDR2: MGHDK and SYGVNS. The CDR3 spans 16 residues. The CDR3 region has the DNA TGTGCCAGCAGTCCCCTCCCCGGACAGACTAAAGAGACCCAGTACTTC. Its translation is CASSPLPGQTKETQYF.

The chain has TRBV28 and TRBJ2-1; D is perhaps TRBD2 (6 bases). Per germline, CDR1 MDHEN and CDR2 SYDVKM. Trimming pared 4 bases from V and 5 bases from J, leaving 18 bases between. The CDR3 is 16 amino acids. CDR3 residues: CASSSRLGRDNNEQFF. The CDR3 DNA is TGTGCCAGCAGTTCCCGACTCGGGAGAGACAACAATGAGCAGTTCTTC.

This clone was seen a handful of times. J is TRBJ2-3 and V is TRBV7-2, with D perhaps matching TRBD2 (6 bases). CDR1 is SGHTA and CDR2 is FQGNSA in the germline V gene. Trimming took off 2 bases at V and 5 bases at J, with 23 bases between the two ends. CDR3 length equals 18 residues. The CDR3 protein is CASSLRAPGVSIKDTQYF. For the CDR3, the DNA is TGTGCCAGCAGCTTAAGGGCCCCGGGAGTGAGTATTAAAGATACGCAGTATTTT. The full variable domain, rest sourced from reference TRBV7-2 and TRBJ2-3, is GAGVSQSPSNKVTEKGKDVELRCDPISGHTALYWYRQSLGQGLEFLIYFQGNSAPDKSGLPSDRFSAERTGGSVSTLTIQRTQQEDSAVYLCASSLRAPGVSIKDTQYFGPGTRLTVL.

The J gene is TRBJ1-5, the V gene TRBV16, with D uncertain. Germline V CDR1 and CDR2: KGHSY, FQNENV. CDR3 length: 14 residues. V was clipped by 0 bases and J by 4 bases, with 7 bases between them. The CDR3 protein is CASSQSSGNQPQHF. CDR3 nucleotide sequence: TGTGCCAGCAGCCAATCTTCCGGGAATCAGCCCCAGCATTTT.

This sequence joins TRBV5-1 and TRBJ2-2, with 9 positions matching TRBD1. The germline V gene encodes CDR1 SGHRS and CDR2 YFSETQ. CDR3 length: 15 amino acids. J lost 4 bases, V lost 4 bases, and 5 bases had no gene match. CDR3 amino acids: CASSGTGSRTGELFF. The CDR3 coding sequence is TGCGCCAGCAGCGGGACAGGGTCGCGCACCGGGGAGCTGTTTTTT.

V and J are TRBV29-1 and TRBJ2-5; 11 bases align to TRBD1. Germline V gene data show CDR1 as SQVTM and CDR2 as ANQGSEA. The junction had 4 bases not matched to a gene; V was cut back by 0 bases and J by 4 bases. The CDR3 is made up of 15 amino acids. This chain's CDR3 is CSVEDVGQGAETQYF. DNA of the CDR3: TGCAGCGTTGAAGACGTAGGACAGGGGGCAGAGACCCAGTACTTC.

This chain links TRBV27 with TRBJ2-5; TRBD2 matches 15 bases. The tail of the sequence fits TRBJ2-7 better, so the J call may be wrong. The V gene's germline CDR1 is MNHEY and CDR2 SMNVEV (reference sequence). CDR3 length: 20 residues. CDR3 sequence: CASSSQRTSGRVTPRYEQYF. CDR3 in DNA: TGTGCCAGCAGTTCCCAACGGACTAGCGGGAGGGTAACGCCGAGGTACGAGCAGTACTTC.

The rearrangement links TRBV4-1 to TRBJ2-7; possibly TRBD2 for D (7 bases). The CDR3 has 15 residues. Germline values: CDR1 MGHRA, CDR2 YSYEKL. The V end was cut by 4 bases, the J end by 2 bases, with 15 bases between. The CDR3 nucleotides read TGCGCCAGCAGCCCAAGGGGGGGGCGGACCTACGAGCAGTACTTC. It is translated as CASSPRGGRTYEQYF.

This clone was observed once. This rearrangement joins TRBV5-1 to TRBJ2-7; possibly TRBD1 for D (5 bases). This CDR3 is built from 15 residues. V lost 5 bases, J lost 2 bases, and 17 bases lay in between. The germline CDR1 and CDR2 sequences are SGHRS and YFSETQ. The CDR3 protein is CASRSEPDTAYEQYF. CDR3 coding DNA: TGCGCCAGCAGGAGTGAGCCGGACACAGCCTACGAGCAGTACTTC.